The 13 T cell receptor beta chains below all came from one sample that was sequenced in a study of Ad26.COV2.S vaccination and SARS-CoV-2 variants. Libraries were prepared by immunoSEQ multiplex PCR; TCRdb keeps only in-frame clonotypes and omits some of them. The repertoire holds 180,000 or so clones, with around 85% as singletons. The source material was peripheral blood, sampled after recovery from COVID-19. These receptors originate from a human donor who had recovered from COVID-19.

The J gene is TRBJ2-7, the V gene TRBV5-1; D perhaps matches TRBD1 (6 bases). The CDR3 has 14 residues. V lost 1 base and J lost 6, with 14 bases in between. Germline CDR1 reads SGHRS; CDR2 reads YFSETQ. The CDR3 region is CASSLSPGEGEQYF. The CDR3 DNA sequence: TGCGCCAGCAGCTTGTCTCCAGGGGAAGGCGAGCAGTACTTC.

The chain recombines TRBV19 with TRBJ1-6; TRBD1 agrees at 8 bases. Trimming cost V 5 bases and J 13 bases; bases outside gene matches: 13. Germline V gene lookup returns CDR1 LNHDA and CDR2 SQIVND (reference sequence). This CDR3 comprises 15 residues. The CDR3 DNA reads TGTGCCAGTAGTGCCGGGGGCGGGGACAGGATCCCCCTCCACTTT. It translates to CASSAGGGDRIPLHF.

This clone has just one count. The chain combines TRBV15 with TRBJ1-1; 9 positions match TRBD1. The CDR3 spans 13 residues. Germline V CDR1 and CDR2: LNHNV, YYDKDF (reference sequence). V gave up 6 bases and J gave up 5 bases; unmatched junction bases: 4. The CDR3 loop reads CATSRTGVTEAFF. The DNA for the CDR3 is TGTGCCACCAGTAGGACAGGGGTGACTGAAGCTTTCTTT.

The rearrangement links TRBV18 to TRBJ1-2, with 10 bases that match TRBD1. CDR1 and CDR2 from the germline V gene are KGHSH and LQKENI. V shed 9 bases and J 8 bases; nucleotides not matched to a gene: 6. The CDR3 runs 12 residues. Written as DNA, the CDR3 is TGTGCCAGTTCGACAGGGGGCGACGGCTACACCTTC. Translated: CASSTGGDGYTF.

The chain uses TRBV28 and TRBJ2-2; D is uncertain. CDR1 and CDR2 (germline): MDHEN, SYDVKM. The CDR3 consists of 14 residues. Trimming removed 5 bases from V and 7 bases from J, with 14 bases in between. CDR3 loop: CASSPPLSIGELFF. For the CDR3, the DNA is TGTGCCAGCAGTCCTCCTTTGAGCATCGGGGAGCTGTTTTTT.

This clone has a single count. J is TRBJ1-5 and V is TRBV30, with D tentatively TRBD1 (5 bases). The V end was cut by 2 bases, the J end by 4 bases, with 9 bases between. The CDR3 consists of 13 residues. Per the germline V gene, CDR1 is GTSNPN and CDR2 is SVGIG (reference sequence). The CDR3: CAWSSRENQPQHF. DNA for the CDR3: TGTGCCTGGAGTTCCAGGGAAAATCAGCCCCAGCATTTT.

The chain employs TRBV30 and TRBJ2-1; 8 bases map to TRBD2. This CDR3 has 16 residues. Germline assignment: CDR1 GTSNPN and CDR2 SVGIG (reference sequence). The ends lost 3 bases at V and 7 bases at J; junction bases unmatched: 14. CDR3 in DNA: TGTGCCTGGAGGATCCCCAGGAGCGGGAGTTGGAATGAGCAGTTCTTC. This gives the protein CAWRIPRSGSWNEQFF.

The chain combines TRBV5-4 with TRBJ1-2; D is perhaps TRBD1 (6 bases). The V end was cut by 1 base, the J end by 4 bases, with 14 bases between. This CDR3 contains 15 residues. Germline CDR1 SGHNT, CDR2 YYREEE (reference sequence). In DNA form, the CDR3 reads TGTGCCAGCAGCTTGCCGGGACAAGGGGTCTATGGCTACACCTTC. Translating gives CASSLPGQGVYGYTF.

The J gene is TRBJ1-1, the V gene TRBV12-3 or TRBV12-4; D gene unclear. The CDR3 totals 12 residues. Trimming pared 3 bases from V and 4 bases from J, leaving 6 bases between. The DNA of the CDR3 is TGTGCCAGCAGTTTTAGGGCCACTGAAGCTTTCTTT. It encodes CASSFRATEAFF.

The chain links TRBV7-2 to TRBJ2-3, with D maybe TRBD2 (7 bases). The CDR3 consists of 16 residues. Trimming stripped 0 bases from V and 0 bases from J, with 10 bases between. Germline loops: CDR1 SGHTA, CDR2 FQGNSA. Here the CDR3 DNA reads TGTGCCAGCAGCTTAGCGGGGGGGCTCAGCACAGATACGCAGTATTTT. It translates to CASSLAGGLSTDTQYF.

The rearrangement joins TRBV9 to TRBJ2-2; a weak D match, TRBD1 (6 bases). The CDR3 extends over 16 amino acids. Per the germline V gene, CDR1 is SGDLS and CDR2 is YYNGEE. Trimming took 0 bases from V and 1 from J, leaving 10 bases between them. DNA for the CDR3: TGTGCCAGCAGCGTAGCTCAGGGGTGGAACACCGGGGAGCTGTTTTTT. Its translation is CASSVAQGWNTGELFF.

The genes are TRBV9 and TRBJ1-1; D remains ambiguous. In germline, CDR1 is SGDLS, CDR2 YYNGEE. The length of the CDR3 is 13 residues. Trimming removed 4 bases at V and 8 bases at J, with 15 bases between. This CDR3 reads CASSTQRAGEAFF. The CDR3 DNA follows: TGTGCCAGCAGCACCCAACGGGCAGGAGAAGCTTTCTTT.

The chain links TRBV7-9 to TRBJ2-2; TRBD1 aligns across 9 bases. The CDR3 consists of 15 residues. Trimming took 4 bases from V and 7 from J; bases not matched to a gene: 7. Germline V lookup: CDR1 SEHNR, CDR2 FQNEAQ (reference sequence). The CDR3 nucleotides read TGTGCCAGCAGCTCTTGGACAGGGGTGAACGGGGAGCTGTTTTTT. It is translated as CASSSWTGVNGELFF.